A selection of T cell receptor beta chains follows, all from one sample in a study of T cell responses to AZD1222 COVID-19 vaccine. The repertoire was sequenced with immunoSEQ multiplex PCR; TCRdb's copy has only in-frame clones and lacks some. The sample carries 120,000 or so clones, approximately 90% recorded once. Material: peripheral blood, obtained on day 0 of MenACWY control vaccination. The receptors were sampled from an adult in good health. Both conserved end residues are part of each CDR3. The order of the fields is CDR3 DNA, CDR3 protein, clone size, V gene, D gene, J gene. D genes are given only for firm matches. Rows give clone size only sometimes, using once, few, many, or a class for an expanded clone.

TGTGCCAGCAGTTACTCCCTCCGGGAAGAGCAGTACTTC | CASSYSLREEQYF | NA | TRBV6-5 | NA | TRBJ2-7
TGTGCCAGCAGCAAAACAGGGGGAAACTACGAGCAGTACTTC | CASSKTGGNYEQYF | few | TRBV5-8 | TRBD1 | TRBJ2-7
TGTGCCAGTAGGCAACCGGGGGATCAGCCCCAGCATTTT | CASRQPGDQPQHF | few | TRBV19 | NA | TRBJ1-5
TGCGCCAGCAGTGATGAGAATCATAGCAATCAGCCCCAGCATTTT | CASSDENHSNQPQHF | NA | TRBV10-2 | NA | TRBJ1-5
TGTGCCAGCAGCTTAGCCGGGGATGAAAAACTGTTTTTT | CASSLAGDEKLFF | NA | TRBV7-9 | NA | TRBJ1-4
TGCGCCAGCAGCTTAGGACTCCAGATCACCGTTGAGACCCAGTACTTC | CASSLGLQITVETQYF | NA | TRBV5-1 | NA | TRBJ2-5
TGTGCCAGCAGCTTAGGACAGGACTCCTACGAGCAGTACTTC | CASSLGQDSYEQYF | NA | TRBV7-9 | NA | TRBJ2-7
TGTGCCAGCAGCGGACAGGGGGTGTTGTTAGAGACCCAGTACTTC | CASSGQGVLLETQYF | NA | TRBV9 | TRBD1 | TRBJ2-5
TGTGCCAGCAGCGTAGGGTACGGGCCTGGGATCTATGGCTACACCTTC | CASSVGYGPGIYGYTF | NA | TRBV9 | NA | TRBJ1-2
TGTGCCAGCAGCTTGCCTGGGAATAGGGCCGGGGAGCTGTTTTTT | CASSLPGNRAGELFF | NA | TRBV5-4 | NA | TRBJ2-2
TGTGCCAGCAGTGAAGGACCCTTGGCTTTCTTT | CASSEGPLAFF | NA | TRBV2 | NA | TRBJ1-1
TGTGCCAGCTCACAGGAGGGTCGGAGCAATCAGCCCCAGCATTTT | CASSQEGRSNQPQHF | NA | TRBV18 | NA | TRBJ1-5
TGCGCCAGCAGCTTGGGTTCTAGCGCATTTTCCTACAATGAGCAGTTCTTC | CASSLGSSAFSYNEQFF | NA | TRBV5-1 | NA | TRBJ2-1
TGTGCCAGCAGCGATCCCCCCCTAGGGGAGCAGTACTTC | CASSDPPLGEQYF | NA | TRBV6-6 | NA | TRBJ2-7
TGCGCCAGCAGACAGGGGGCGTTGGATGAAAAACTGTTTTTT | CASRQGALDEKLFF | NA | TRBV5-1 | TRBD1 | TRBJ1-4
TGTGCCAGCACCCGTTCTAGCGGTCACAATGAGCAGTTCTTC | CASTRSSGHNEQFF | once | TRBV6-5 | TRBD2 | TRBJ2-1
TGTGCCAGCAGCTTAAGATCGGGGATGGAGACCCAGTACTTC | CASSLRSGMETQYF | NA | TRBV13 | NA | TRBJ2-5
TGTGCCAGCAGCTTAGGCCCGGGGCAGGGAGGGTATGGCTACACCTTC | CASSLGPGQGGYGYTF | NA | TRBV5-6 | NA | TRBJ1-2
TGTGCCAGCAGCTTGACCGGAGCAGGGAACATTCAGTACTTC | CASSLTGAGNIQYF | few | TRBV5-4 | NA | TRBJ2-4
TGCAGCGGGACAACAGGGGTCTCGACGAACACTGAAGCTTTCTTT | CSGTTGVSTNTEAFF | once | TRBV29-1 | TRBD1 | TRBJ1-1
TGTGCCAGCAGTTACTCGGCGTGGGAGGCCTACGAGCAGTACTTC | CASSYSAWEAYEQYF | NA | TRBV6-5 | NA | TRBJ2-7
TGTGCCAGCAGTTACGTTACAACTAATGAAAAACTGTTTTTT | CASSYVTTNEKLFF | NA | TRBV6-2/TRBV6-3 | NA | TRBJ1-4
TGTGCCAGCAGCTTAGTGGGACAGACTACTAGCACAGATACGCAGTATTTT | CASSLVGQTTSTDTQYF | NA | TRBV7-9 | TRBD1 | TRBJ2-3
TGTGCCAGCAGCCAAGATCAGGGAGGGGTCAATGAGCAGTTCTTC | CASSQDQGGVNEQFF | NA | TRBV4-2 | TRBD2 | TRBJ2-1
TGTGCCAGCAGCTTGGGGAGTAGCCCCGCAGATACGCAGTATTTT | CASSLGSSPADTQYF | NA | TRBV11-2 | NA | TRBJ2-3
TGTGCCAGCAGCCAAGGTGCGGGGGTGCGCACCGGGGAGCTGTTTTTT | CASSQGAGVRTGELFF | NA | TRBV3-1/TRBV3-2 | TRBD2 | TRBJ2-2
TGTGCCAGCAGCAATCGACAGGGTGGTGAAAAACTGTTTTTT | CASSNRQGGEKLFF | NA | TRBV11-1 | TRBD1 | TRBJ1-4
TGTGCCAGCAGTTTACGGGCACTGACTAGCGGGAGGTTTCACGAGCAGTACTTC | CASSLRALTSGRFHEQYF | NA | TRBV28 | TRBD2 | TRBJ2-7
TGTGCCAGCACCCGGACTAGCGGAGACTACAATGAGCAGTTCTTC | CASTRTSGDYNEQFF | NA | TRBV6-4 | TRBD2 | TRBJ2-1
TGTGCCAGCAGTTATCAGGTTGATCAGCCCCAGCATTTT | CASSYQVDQPQHF | NA | TRBV6-5 | NA | TRBJ1-5
TGTGCCAGCAGCGTAGGTCAGAATAGCAATCAGCCCCAGCATTTT | CASSVGQNSNQPQHF | NA | TRBV9 | NA | TRBJ1-5
TGTGCCAGCAGTGACAGGCGGGTCAATCAGCCCCAGCATTTT | CASSDRRVNQPQHF | NA | TRBV2 | NA | TRBJ1-5
TGTGCCAGCAGCACTGACAGGGACACTGAAGCTTTCTTT | CASSTDRDTEAFF | NA | TRBV12-3/TRBV12-4 | TRBD1 | TRBJ1-1
TGTGCCAGCAGCCAAGAAACTAGCGGGACGGTCTACGAGCAGTACTTC | CASSQETSGTVYEQYF | NA | TRBV4-2 | TRBD2 | TRBJ2-7
TGCGCCAGCAGCGAACCGCCCGTCGGTGAGCAGTTCTTC | CASSEPPVGEQFF | NA | TRBV5-1 | NA | TRBJ2-1
TGTGCCAGCAGCACACAGACAGGGGGCGCGAGGGGCTACACCTTC | CASSTQTGGARGYTF | NA | TRBV7-9 | TRBD1 | TRBJ1-2
TGCGCCAGCAGCTTGGTGAGCCGAAATGAGCAGTTCTTC | CASSLVSRNEQFF | NA | TRBV5-1 | NA | TRBJ2-1